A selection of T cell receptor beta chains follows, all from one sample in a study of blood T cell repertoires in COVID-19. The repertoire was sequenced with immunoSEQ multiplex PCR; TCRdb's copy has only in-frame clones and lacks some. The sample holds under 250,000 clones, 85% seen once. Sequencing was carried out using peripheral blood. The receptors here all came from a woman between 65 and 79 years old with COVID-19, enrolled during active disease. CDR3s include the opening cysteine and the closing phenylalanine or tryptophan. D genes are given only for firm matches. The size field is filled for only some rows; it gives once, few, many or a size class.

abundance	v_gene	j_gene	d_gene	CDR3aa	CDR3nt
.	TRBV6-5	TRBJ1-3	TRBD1	CASRDDRAGNTIYF	TGTGCCAGCAGGGACGACAGGGCTGGAAACACCATATATTTT
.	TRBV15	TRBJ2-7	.	CATSSSGDTF	TGTGCCACCAGCAGTTCTGGGGACACCTTC
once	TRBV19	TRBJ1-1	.	CASSIMGAPEAFF	TGTGCCAGTAGTATCATGGGGGCCCCTGAAGCTTTCTTT
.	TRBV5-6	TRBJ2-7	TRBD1	CASSDPGTGDIDQDF	TGTGCCAGCAGCGACCCCGGGACAGGGGATATAGATCAGGACTTC
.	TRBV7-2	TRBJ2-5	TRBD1	CASSFGTGVAQETQYF	TGTGCCAGCAGCTTCGGCACAGGGGTGGCCCAAGAGACCCAGTACTTC
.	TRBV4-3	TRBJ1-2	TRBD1	CASSQNPGGTAAYGYTF	TGCGCCAGCAGCCAAAACCCCGGCGGGACAGCGGCTTATGGCTACACCTTC
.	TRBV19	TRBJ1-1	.	CASSMTSNTEAFF	TGTGCCAGTAGTATGACATCGAACACTGAAGCTTTCTTT
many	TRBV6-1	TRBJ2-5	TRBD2	CASSEGLGETQYF	TGTGCCAGCAGTGAGGGACTAGGAGAGACCCAGTACTTC
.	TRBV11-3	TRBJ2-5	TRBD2	CASSLGLAGAQETQYF	TGTGCCAGCAGCTTAGGACTAGCGGGGGCACAAGAGACCCAGTACTTC
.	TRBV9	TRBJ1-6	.	CASSVEWGGNSPLHF	TGTGCCAGCAGCGTAGAATGGGGAGGGAATTCACCCCTCCACTTT
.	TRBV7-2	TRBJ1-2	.	CASSLGPAGYGYTF	TGTGCCAGCAGCCTGGGCCCGGCCGGCTATGGCTACACCTTC
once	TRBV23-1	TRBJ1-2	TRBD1	CASSHYGTGDAYGYTF	TGCGCCAGCAGTCATTACGGGACAGGGGACGCCTATGGCTACACCTTC
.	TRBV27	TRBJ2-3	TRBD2	CASSLKTSGGDTQYF	TGTGCCAGCAGTTTAAAGACTAGCGGTGGAGATACGCAGTATTTT
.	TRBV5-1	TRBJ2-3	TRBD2	CASSLVFAGDTDTQYF	TGCGCCAGCAGCTTGGTATTTGCGGGGGACACAGATACGCAGTATTTT
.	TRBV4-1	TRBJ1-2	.	CASSQESSVYGYTF	TGCGCCAGCAGCCAAGAAAGTAGCGTGTATGGCTACACCTTC
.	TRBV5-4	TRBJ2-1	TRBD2	CASSRGTSGSSYNEQFF	TGTGCCAGCAGCAGGGGGACTAGCGGGAGCTCCTACAATGAGCAGTTCTTC
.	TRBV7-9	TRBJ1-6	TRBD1	CASSLNGQGYNSPLHF	TGTGCCAGCAGCTTAAATGGACAGGGGTACAATTCACCCCTCCACTTT